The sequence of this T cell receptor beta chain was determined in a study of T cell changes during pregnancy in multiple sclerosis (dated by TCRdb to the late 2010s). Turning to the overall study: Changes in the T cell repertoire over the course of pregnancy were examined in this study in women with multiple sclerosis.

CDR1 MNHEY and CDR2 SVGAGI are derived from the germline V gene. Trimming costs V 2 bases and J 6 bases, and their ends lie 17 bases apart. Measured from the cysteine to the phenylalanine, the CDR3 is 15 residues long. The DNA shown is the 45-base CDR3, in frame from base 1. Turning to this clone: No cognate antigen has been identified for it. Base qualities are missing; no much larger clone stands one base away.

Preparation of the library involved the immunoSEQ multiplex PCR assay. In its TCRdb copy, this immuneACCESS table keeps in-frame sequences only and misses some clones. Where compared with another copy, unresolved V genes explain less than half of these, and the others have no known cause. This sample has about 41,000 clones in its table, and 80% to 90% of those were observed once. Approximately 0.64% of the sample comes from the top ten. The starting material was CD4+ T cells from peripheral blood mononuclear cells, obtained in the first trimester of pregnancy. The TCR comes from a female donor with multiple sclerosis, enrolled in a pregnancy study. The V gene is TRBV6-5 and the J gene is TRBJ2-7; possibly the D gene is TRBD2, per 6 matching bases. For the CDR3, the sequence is CASSYGGSGVFEQYF. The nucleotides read TGTGCCAGCAGTTACGGGGGGAGTGGCGTTTTCGAGCAGTACTTC.